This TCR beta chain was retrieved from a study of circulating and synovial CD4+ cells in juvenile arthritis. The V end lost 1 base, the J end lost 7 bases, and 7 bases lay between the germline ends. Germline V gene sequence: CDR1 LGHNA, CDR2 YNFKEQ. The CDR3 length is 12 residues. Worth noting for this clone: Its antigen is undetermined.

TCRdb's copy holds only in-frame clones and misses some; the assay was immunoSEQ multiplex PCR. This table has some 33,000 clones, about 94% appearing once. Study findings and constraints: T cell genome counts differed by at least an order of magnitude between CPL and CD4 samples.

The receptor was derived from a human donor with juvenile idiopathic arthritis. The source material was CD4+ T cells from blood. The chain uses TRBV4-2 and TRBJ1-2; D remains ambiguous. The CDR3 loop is CASSQGAGGYTF. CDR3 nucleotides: TGTGCCAGCAGCCAAGGTGCCGGTGGCTACACCTTC.